The present T cell receptor (beta chain) was sequenced within a study of blood T cell repertoires in COVID-19 (dated by TCRdb to about 2020). For the study in its entirety: Samples from collaborators originated in the United States, Italy and Spain and spanned both the acute and convalescent phases of COVID-19. The prospective study material was composed of cDNA or gDNA derived from T cells, B-cell-depleted T cells, or PBMCs. The dataset comprised deeply sampled blood TCRbeta repertoires from subjects exposed to, actively infected with, or recovered from COVID-19. A freely available public database, intended as a resource for researchers studying the immune response to SARS-CoV-2, is where the repertoires were released. The samples were drawn from the first 160 participants of the ongoing ImmuneRACE study and from 950 to 1,500 subjects provided by 6 global collaborators. The sample metadata nearly always contained a de-identified subject ID, COVID-19 status, age in years and sex. HLA class I and class II types, where available, came from metadata supplied by the sample provider rather than from assay-based typing.

What the authors observed across the whole study: How much clinical and demographic metadata was included differed by source and by participant, and the metadata was provided uncurated.

Trimming takes 6 bases off V and 3 bases off J; junction bases not matched to a gene: 4. CDR1 is given as MNHEY and CDR2 as SVGAGI, both from the germline V gene. Including the terminal cysteine and phenylalanine, the CDR3 comprises 13 residues. This entry keeps only the CDR3 DNA: 39 bases, framed from base 1. With regard to this clone: The antigen this receptor binds is unknown. No per-base quality is available; no much larger clone lies one base away.

In the prospective study, participants were about 18 to 90 years old, resided in 20 to 30 geographic areas of the United States, and were enrolled through a virtual design. To assign participants to cohorts, the prospective study relied on clinical history that participants themselves reported in a screening survey and a study questionnaire. Recovered participants in ImmuneRACE Cohort 3 were defined by two consecutive negative NP/OP PCR tests, clearance by a healthcare professional, or resolution of symptoms. In the prospective study, mobile phlebotomists collected whole blood, serum and a nasopharyngeal or oropharyngeal swab from each participant. Participants in the prospective study had the option to provide additional blood draws and questionnaires over a roughly 2-month period. Before DNA extraction, prospective study blood samples were shipped either frozen or at room temperature. The immunoSEQ Assay, a bias-controlled multiplex PCR, was used to amplify TCRbeta CDR3 regions from genomic DNA. Per the original workflow: Nucleated cell counts per sample were estimated from amplification of reference gene primers within the assay. To quantify the absolute abundance of each unique TCRbeta CDR3 rearrangement, sequence reads were collapsed and filtered. For each sample, productive Simpson clonality was calculated by taking the square root of Simpson's diversity index across productive rearrangements. In TCRdb, the immuneACCESS table is reduced to in-frame sequences with V and J assigned. These tables do not hold every clone; where another copy was compared, an unresolved V gene accounts for under half, and the others remain unexplained. V, J and clone size are taken as reported in that table, and D and trimming were inferred from the DNA itself. Here the sample has about 320,000 clones; approximately 90% occur a single time. Less than 11% of the sample belongs to the ten largest clones.

The source material was PBMCs or T cells enriched from blood (not recorded which). The receptor was isolated from a woman younger than 35 who had recovered from COVID-19. The rearranged chain carries TRBV6-5 and TRBJ1-1, with TRBD1 matching 7 junction bases. The CDR3 loop reads CASRPDRDTEAFF. The nucleotide sequence is TGTGCCAGCAGGCCCGACAGGGACACTGAAGCTTTCTTT.